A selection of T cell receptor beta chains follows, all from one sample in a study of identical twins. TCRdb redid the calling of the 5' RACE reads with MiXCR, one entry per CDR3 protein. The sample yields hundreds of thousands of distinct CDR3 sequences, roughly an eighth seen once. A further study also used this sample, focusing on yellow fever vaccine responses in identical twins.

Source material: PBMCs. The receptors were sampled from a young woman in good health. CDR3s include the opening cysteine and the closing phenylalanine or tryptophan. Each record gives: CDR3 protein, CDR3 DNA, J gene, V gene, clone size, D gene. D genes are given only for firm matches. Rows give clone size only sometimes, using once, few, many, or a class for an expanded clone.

CDR3aa: CASSLGTSGSHEQFF
CDR3nt: TGTGCCAGCAGCCTGGGGACTAGCGGGAGCCATGAGCAGTTCTTC
j_gene: TRBJ2-1
v_gene: TRBV21-1
abundance: many
d_gene: -

CDR3aa: CASQRERRETQYF
CDR3nt: TGTGCCAGCCAGCGGGAGCGAAGAGAGACCCAGTACTTC
j_gene: TRBJ2-5
v_gene: TRBV7-8
abundance: few
d_gene: TRBD2

CDR3aa: CASAKGTSGYTDTQYF
CDR3nt: TGCGCCAGCGCGAAGGGGACTAGCGGTTACACAGATACGCAGTATTTT
j_gene: TRBJ2-3
v_gene: TRBV5-1
abundance: many
d_gene: TRBD2

CDR3aa: CASSIVHYSNQPQHF
CDR3nt: TGTGCCAGTAGTATAGTCCATTATAGCAATCAGCCCCAGCATTTT
j_gene: TRBJ1-5
v_gene: TRBV19
abundance: -
d_gene: -

CDR3aa: CASSQDFGQDYGYTF
CDR3nt: TGCGCCAGCAGCCAAGATTTCGGACAGGACTATGGCTACACCTTC
j_gene: TRBJ1-2
v_gene: TRBV4-1
abundance: -
d_gene: TRBD1

CDR3aa: CASSLPRSPYEQYF
CDR3nt: TGTGCCAGCAGCTTACCCAGGTCTCCCTACGAGCAGTACTTC
j_gene: TRBJ2-7
v_gene: TRBV7-9
abundance: many
d_gene: -

CDR3aa: CASSPTGSNEQFF
CDR3nt: TGTGCCAGCAGCCCGACCGGGAGCAATGAGCAGTTCTTC
j_gene: TRBJ2-1
v_gene: TRBV5-6
abundance: -
d_gene: -

CDR3aa: CASSPKGAGGNPYNEQFF
CDR3nt: TGTGCCAGCAGCCCTAAGGGGGCGGGCGGGAACCCCTACAATGAGCAGTTCTTC
j_gene: TRBJ2-1
v_gene: TRBV11-2
abundance: -
d_gene: -

CDR3aa: CASSYSRGRDEKLFF
CDR3nt: TGTGCCAGCAGTTACTCCAGGGGGCGGGATGAAAAACTGTTTTTT
j_gene: TRBJ1-4
v_gene: TRBV6-5
abundance: many
d_gene: TRBD1

CDR3aa: CASSSRQGSNQPQHF
CDR3nt: TGTGCCAGCAGTTCAAGACAGGGTAGCAATCAGCCCCAGCATTTT
j_gene: TRBJ1-5
v_gene: TRBV27
abundance: few
d_gene: TRBD1

CDR3aa: CATSPDSSYNEQFF
CDR3nt: TGTGCCACCTCCCCCGATTCCTCCTACAATGAGCAGTTCTTC
j_gene: TRBJ2-1
v_gene: TRBV10-3
abundance: -
d_gene: -

CDR3aa: CASSQGWQGRETQYF
CDR3nt: TGTGCCAGCAGCCAAGGATGGCAGGGGAGAGAGACCCAGTACTTC
j_gene: TRBJ2-5
v_gene: TRBV3-1
abundance: -
d_gene: -

CDR3aa: CASSSPRDSLNYGYTF
CDR3nt: TGTGCCAGCAGTTCCCCCCGGGACAGCCTAAACTATGGCTACACCTTC
j_gene: TRBJ1-2
v_gene: TRBV12-3/TRBV12-4
abundance: many
d_gene: TRBD1

CDR3aa: CASSQEGADTDTQYF
CDR3nt: TGTGCCAGCAGCCAAGAAGGAGCAGACACAGATACGCAGTATTTT
j_gene: TRBJ2-3
v_gene: TRBV4-2
abundance: many
d_gene: -

CDR3aa: CASSLVGSDETQYF
CDR3nt: TGTGCCAGCAGTTTAGTGGGGTCCGACGAGACCCAGTACTTC
j_gene: TRBJ2-5
v_gene: TRBV12-3/TRBV12-4
abundance: many
d_gene: -

CDR3aa: CASAGGTSTDTQYF
CDR3nt: TGCGCCAGCGCTGGGGGAACTAGCACAGATACGCAGTATTTT
j_gene: TRBJ2-3
v_gene: TRBV5-1
abundance: many
d_gene: -

CDR3aa: CASNKGPGNYGYTF
CDR3nt: TGTGCCAGCAACAAGGGTCCTGGAAACTATGGCTACACCTTC
j_gene: TRBJ1-2
v_gene: TRBV12-3/TRBV12-4
abundance: few
d_gene: -

CDR3aa: CASSPGQEGMNEKLFF
CDR3nt: TGTGCCAGCAGCCCAGGACAGGAGGGGATGAATGAAAAACTGTTTTTT
j_gene: TRBJ1-4
v_gene: TRBV7-9
abundance: many
d_gene: TRBD1

CDR3aa: CASSRSGTQETQYF
CDR3nt: TGTGCCAGCAGCAGGTCCGGGACCCAAGAGACCCAGTACTTC
j_gene: TRBJ2-5
v_gene: TRBV7-9
abundance: few
d_gene: -

CDR3aa: CASRPLRGEAFF
CDR3nt: TGTGCCAGCAGGCCCCTGCGGGGTGAAGCTTTCTTT
j_gene: TRBJ1-1
v_gene: TRBV6-5
abundance: -
d_gene: -

CDR3aa: CASSQTSGGNTGELFF
CDR3nt: TGTGCCAGCAGCCAGACTAGCGGGGGGAACACCGGGGAGCTGTTTTTT
j_gene: TRBJ2-2
v_gene: TRBV12-3/TRBV12-4
abundance: many
d_gene: TRBD2

CDR3aa: CSGLEQGAGNQPQHF
CDR3nt: TGCAGTGGACTAGAACAGGGGGCCGGGAATCAGCCCCAGCATTTT
j_gene: TRBJ1-5
v_gene: TRBV20-1
abundance: few
d_gene: TRBD1

CDR3aa: CASTRPWDTGYGYTF
CDR3nt: TGTGCCAGCACTCGCCCCTGGGACACTGGCTATGGCTACACCTTC
j_gene: TRBJ1-2
v_gene: TRBV2
abundance: few
d_gene: -

CDR3aa: CASARGGLEQYF
CDR3nt: TGTGCCAGCGCCCGGGGGGGGCTCGAGCAGTACTTC
j_gene: TRBJ2-7
v_gene: TRBV28
abundance: -
d_gene: TRBD2

CDR3aa: CASRVRGIEIQYF
CDR3nt: TGTGCCAGCAGAGTCAGGGGGATAGAGATTCAGTACTTC
j_gene: TRBJ2-4
v_gene: TRBV12-3/TRBV12-4
abundance: many
d_gene: TRBD1

CDR3aa: CASRPTSGYEQYF
CDR3nt: TGTGCCAGCAGGCCGACTAGCGGCTACGAGCAGTACTTC
j_gene: TRBJ2-7
v_gene: TRBV2
abundance: -
d_gene: TRBD2

CDR3aa: CASSLGTSGARGTDTQYF
CDR3nt: TGTGCCAGCAGCTTAGGGACTAGCGGGGCCAGAGGCACAGATACGCAGTATTTT
j_gene: TRBJ2-3
v_gene: TRBV13
abundance: few
d_gene: TRBD2

CDR3aa: CASSFLASPTGELFF
CDR3nt: TGTGCCAGCAGCTTTCTAGCATCCCCCACCGGGGAGCTGTTTTTT
j_gene: TRBJ2-2
v_gene: TRBV7-6
abundance: few
d_gene: -

CDR3aa: CASSQLDRDKNIQYF
CDR3nt: TGTGCCAGCAGTCAGCTGGACAGGGACAAAAACATTCAGTACTTC
j_gene: TRBJ2-4
v_gene: TRBV5-6
abundance: once
d_gene: TRBD1

CDR3aa: CASSLFVRDLNRGRLTINSPLHF
CDR3nt: TGTGCCAGCAGTTTATTTGTAAGGGATTTGAATAGGGGAAGACTTACCATTAATTCACCCCTCCACTTT
j_gene: TRBJ1-6
v_gene: TRBV28
abundance: -
d_gene: -

CDR3aa: CASSQSALAGGGGTDTQYF
CDR3nt: TGTGCCAGCAGCCAATCCGCACTAGCGGGAGGGGGGGGCACAGATACGCAGTATTTT
j_gene: TRBJ2-3
v_gene: TRBV9
abundance: few
d_gene: TRBD2

CDR3aa: CASSGLAGVGEQYF
CDR3nt: TGTGCCAGCAGCGGACTAGCGGGAGTGGGGGAGCAGTACTTC
j_gene: TRBJ2-7
v_gene: TRBV7-2
abundance: few
d_gene: TRBD2

CDR3aa: CASSSGWGSTSSYEQYF
CDR3nt: TGTGCCAGCAGCTCCGGATGGGGCTCAACCTCTTCCTACGAGCAGTACTTC
j_gene: TRBJ2-7
v_gene: TRBV7-6
abundance: many
d_gene: -

CDR3aa: CATSRGILAGASNEQFF
CDR3nt: TGTGCCACCAGCAGAGGAATACTAGCGGGAGCCTCCAATGAGCAGTTCTTC
j_gene: TRBJ2-1
v_gene: TRBV15
abundance: few
d_gene: TRBD2

CDR3aa: CATSIQGRPYNEQFF
CDR3nt: TGTGCCACCAGCATCCAAGGTCGCCCCTACAATGAGCAGTTCTTC
j_gene: TRBJ2-1
v_gene: TRBV15
abundance: few
d_gene: -

CDR3aa: CASSFGTSKNIQYF
CDR3nt: TGCGCCAGCAGCTTCGGGACAAGCAAAAACATTCAGTACTTC
j_gene: TRBJ2-4
v_gene: TRBV5-1
abundance: few
d_gene: -

CDR3aa: CASSSPGGVYGYTF
CDR3nt: TGTGCCAGCAGCTCCCCCGGGGGGGTCTATGGCTACACCTTC
j_gene: TRBJ1-2
v_gene: TRBV7-9
abundance: many
d_gene: -

CDR3aa: CSARWGQGAGNQPQHF
CDR3nt: TGCAGTGCTAGATGGGGACAGGGGGCCGGCAATCAGCCCCAGCATTTT
j_gene: TRBJ1-5
v_gene: TRBV20-1
abundance: -
d_gene: TRBD1

CDR3aa: CATSENGRDNEQFF
CDR3nt: TGTGCCACCAGTGAGAACGGACGGGACAATGAGCAGTTCTTC
j_gene: TRBJ2-1
v_gene: TRBV24-1
abundance: many
d_gene: -

CDR3aa: CASSGMLAGYYRNEQFF
CDR3nt: TGTGCCAGCAGTGGGATGCTAGCGGGATATTACCGGAATGAGCAGTTCTTC
j_gene: TRBJ2-1
v_gene: TRBV12-3/TRBV12-4
abundance: few
d_gene: TRBD2

CDR3aa: CASSFTGGLLAGGAEQFF
CDR3nt: TGCGCCAGCAGCTTCACAGGGGGCTTGCTAGCGGGGGGTGCGGAGCAGTTCTTC
j_gene: TRBJ2-1
v_gene: TRBV5-1
abundance: few
d_gene: TRBD2

CDR3aa: CASSRSGGSDTQYF
CDR3nt: TGCGCCAGCTCCCGATCCGGGGGGTCAGATACGCAGTATTTT
j_gene: TRBJ2-3
v_gene: TRBV10-2
abundance: few
d_gene: TRBD2

CDR3aa: CASSQQQGNGYTF
CDR3nt: TGTGCCAGCAGCCAACAACAGGGGAACGGCTACACCTTC
j_gene: TRBJ1-2
v_gene: TRBV14
abundance: -
d_gene: TRBD1

CDR3aa: CASSLGAGKAFF
CDR3nt: TGTGCCAGCAGCCTAGGGGCAGGGAAAGCTTTCTTT
j_gene: TRBJ1-1
v_gene: TRBV12-3/TRBV12-4
abundance: many
d_gene: -

CDR3aa: CASRGTRGRQPQHF
CDR3nt: TGTGCCAGCAGGGGAACCAGGGGGCGTCAGCCCCAGCATTTT
j_gene: TRBJ1-5
v_gene: TRBV2
abundance: -
d_gene: TRBD1

CDR3aa: CASSLSLRGPRETQYF
CDR3nt: TGCGCCAGCAGCTTGAGTTTGCGGGGGCCGAGAGAGACCCAGTACTTC
j_gene: TRBJ2-5
v_gene: TRBV5-1
abundance: -
d_gene: -

CDR3aa: CSVEGLADTYQETQYF
CDR3nt: TGCAGCGTTGAAGGACTAGCGGACACTTACCAAGAGACCCAGTACTTC
j_gene: TRBJ2-5
v_gene: TRBV29-1
abundance: -
d_gene: TRBD2

CDR3aa: CASSYGHSYEQYF
CDR3nt: TGTGCCAGCAGCTACGGGCACAGCTACGAGCAGTACTTC
j_gene: TRBJ2-7
v_gene: TRBV7-2
abundance: many
d_gene: -